A selection of T cell receptor beta chains follows, all from one sample in a study of cytomegalovirus exposure and HLA in healthy donors. Libraries were prepared by immunoSEQ multiplex PCR; TCRdb keeps only in-frame clonotypes and omits some of them. This sample carries approximately 200,000 clones, around 84% of them seen once, and the ten largest clones take around 6.7%. Input material: PBMCs. The receptors originated from a man aged 18 to 29 in good health and CMV-seropositive. CDR3s include the opening cysteine and the closing phenylalanine or tryptophan. The order of the fields is D gene, V gene, clone size, J gene, CDR3 DNA, CDR3 protein. A D gene is named only where the DNA matches it firmly. Only part of the rows carry a size: once, few, many, or a class if the clone is expanded.

TRBD1	TRBV4-3	NA	TRBJ1-4	TGCGCCAGCAGCTCGTACAGGGGTAATGAAAAACTGTTTTTT	CASSSYRGNEKLFF
NA	TRBV10-1	NA	TRBJ2-1	TGCGCCAGCAGCCCTCCCTACAGGCCCAGCTCCTACAATGAGCAGTTCTTC	CASSPPYRPSSYNEQFF
NA	TRBV19	NA	TRBJ2-7	TGTGCCAGTAGTATAGGCAGGGGCCCTTACGAGCAGTACTTC	CASSIGRGPYEQYF
NA	TRBV7-2	NA	TRBJ1-4	TGTGCCAGCAGCTTTGGCAGTCAACTGTTTTTT	CASSFGSQLFF
TRBD1	TRBV30	NA	TRBJ1-3	TGTGCCTGGAGCCGGGACAGGGAAGGTCGAAACACCATATATTTT	CAWSRDREGRNTIYF
NA	TRBV4-2	NA	TRBJ1-3	TGTGCCAGCAGCCAGGCCGGGGAAAACACCATATATTTT	CASSQAGENTIYF
TRBD1	TRBV27	few	TRBJ1-3	TGTGCCAGCAGTGTCGACAGGGTTGGAAACACCATATATTTT	CASSVDRVGNTIYF
TRBD2	TRBV30	NA	TRBJ2-3	TGTGCCTGGAGTGTACCTCTAGCGGGGGGCACAGATACGCAGTATTTT	CAWSVPLAGGTDTQYF
NA	TRBV19	NA	TRBJ1-1	TGTGCCAGTAGTATAGGAGGTTTTACTGAAGCTTTCTTT	CASSIGGFTEAFF
NA	TRBV28	few	TRBJ1-1	TGTGCCAGCAGATACACCACTGAAGCTTTCTTT	CASRYTTEAFF
TRBD2	TRBV7-9	NA	TRBJ2-7	TGTGCCAGCAGCTTAACGGGAGGGCCTGGGCAGTACTTC	CASSLTGGPGQYF
NA	TRBV2	NA	TRBJ1-1	TGTGCCAGCAGTACAGGGACCCACACGAACACTGAAGCTTTCTTT	CASSTGTHTNTEAFF
NA	TRBV6-1	few	TRBJ2-1	TGTGCCAGCAGTGCCCGACAGTACAATGAGCAGTTCTTC	CASSARQYNEQFF
NA	TRBV11-2	once	TRBJ2-1	TGTGCCAGCAGCCCTTCGGGACTGTCTACAAATGAGCAGTTCTTC	CASSPSGLSTNEQFF
TRBD2	TRBV6-1	few	TRBJ2-3	TGTGCCAGCCTAGGGAGCGGGAGGGCCGGGGATACGCAGTATTTT	CASLGSGRAGDTQYF
NA	TRBV6-5	NA	TRBJ1-2	TGTGCCAGCAGTATTTCCAGGGAGGGAACTATGGGCTACACCTTC	CASSISREGTMGYTF
NA	TRBV5-4	few	TRBJ1-2	TGTGCCAGCAGCCCAGGGGCAGGGTATGGCTACACCTTC	CASSPGAGYGYTF
NA	TRBV6-4	NA	TRBJ1-2	TGTGCCAGCAGTGACTACAAGACAGACCGGAATGGCTACACCTTC	CASSDYKTDRNGYTF
NA	TRBV7-2	NA	TRBJ2-7	TGTGCCAGCAGCTCCTCAGTAACCTACGAGCAGTACTTC	CASSSSVTYEQYF
TRBD2	TRBV6-1	NA	TRBJ2-7	TGTGCCAGCAGTGAAGAGGCTAGCGGGAGGGAATACGAGCAGTACTTC	CASSEEASGREYEQYF
NA	TRBV7-2	NA	TRBJ1-5	TGTGCCAGCAGCTTACATGGCAATCAGCCCCAGCATTTT	CASSLHGNQPQHF
TRBD2	TRBV4-3	NA	TRBJ2-7	TGCGCCAGCAGCCAAGATGGCGGGAGTAACTACGAGCAGTACTTC	CASSQDGGSNYEQYF
NA	TRBV6-5	NA	TRBJ1-1	TGTGCCAGCAGTTACACAGTTATGAACACTGAAGCTTTCTTT	CASSYTVMNTEAFF
NA	TRBV10-3	NA	TRBJ2-2	TGTGCCATCAGTGATTTTATGCAGGGGAACACCGGGGAGCTGTTTTTT	CAISDFMQGNTGELFF
NA	TRBV5-6	NA	TRBJ1-2	TGTGCCAGCAGCCGCACCGGGAACGGCTATGGCTACACCTTC	CASSRTGNGYGYTF
TRBD1	TRBV7-9	NA	TRBJ2-7	TGTGCCAGCCGACAGGGGAACTCCTACGAGCAGTACTTC	CASRQGNSYEQYF
NA	TRBV5-5	NA	TRBJ1-1	TGTGCCAGCAGCGCTCCTCGACAGTTGAACACTGAAGCTTTCTTT	CASSAPRQLNTEAFF
NA	TRBV9	NA	TRBJ1-3	TGTGCCAGCAGCGTAGAGATCGAGATCTCTGGAAACACCATATATTTT	CASSVEIEISGNTIYF
NA	TRBV11-1	NA	TRBJ2-5	TGTGCCAGCAGCTTAGAACAGCCGCAAGAGACCCAGTACTTC	CASSLEQPQETQYF
TRBD1	TRBV4-1	NA	TRBJ1-1	TGCGCCAGCAGCCACGGACAGGGGGCCCTCACTGAAGCTTTCTTT	CASSHGQGALTEAFF
TRBD2	TRBV10-3	NA	TRBJ2-3	TGTGCCATCAGTGAGTTCCCCGGGACTAGCGGGAACACAGATACGCAGTATTTT	CAISEFPGTSGNTDTQYF
NA	TRBV30	few	TRBJ2-7	TGTGCCTGGACCGTAGGGGCCTACGAGCAGTACTTC	CAWTVGAYEQYF
NA	TRBV4-3	NA	TRBJ1-2	TGCGCCAGCAGCCTTAGAACGTCGGGGTATGGCTACACCTTC	CASSLRTSGYGYTF
TRBD2	TRBV28	NA	TRBJ2-1	TGTGCCAGCAGTTTGGGGGGTGAGGGAGGGTATTACAATGAGCAGTTCTTC	CASSLGGEGGYYNEQFF
NA	TRBV4-2	NA	TRBJ2-7	TGTGCCAGCAGCCAAGAATTAGGGGTTGACGAGCAGTACTTC	CASSQELGVDEQYF
TRBD1	TRBV6-5	NA	TRBJ2-7	TGTGCCAGCAGTTACTCCGGGACAGGGTCATGGGAGCAGTACTTC	CASSYSGTGSWEQYF
TRBD1	TRBV9	NA	TRBJ1-2	TGTGCCAGCAGTCCCCAACCGGGACAGGGGTCGGGTGGCTACACCTTC	CASSPQPGQGSGGYTF
TRBD1	TRBV6-4	once	TRBJ1-2	TGTGCCAGCAGTGAGGGACAGGGAAACTATGGCTACACCTTC	CASSEGQGNYGYTF
NA	TRBV6-1	NA	TRBJ1-4	TGTGCCAGCAGTGAAGCGACCGGGGGGAGGGAAAAACTGTTTTTT	CASSEATGGREKLFF
TRBD2	TRBV2	NA	TRBJ2-7	TGTGCCAGCATAGGGCTAGCGGGAGGCCCGGGAGAGCAGTACTTC	CASIGLAGGPGEQYF
TRBD1	TRBV4-2	NA	TRBJ1-2	TGTGCCAGCAGCCCCGACAGGGACCGCTACACCTTC	CASSPDRDRYTF
NA	TRBV5-1	NA	TRBJ2-7	TGCGCCAGCAGCTTCGAAGGGGGAAGTTTCTACGAGCAGTACTTC	CASSFEGGSFYEQYF
NA	TRBV6-5	once	TRBJ2-7	TGTGCCAGCAGCACCTCAGGGGTCGCGGGCGAGCAGTACTTC	CASSTSGVAGEQYF
NA	TRBV19	once	TRBJ2-7	TGTGCCAGTAGTATGACATTTTCCTACGAGCAGTACTTC	CASSMTFSYEQYF
NA	TRBV15	NA	TRBJ2-7	TGTGCCACCAGCAGAGATTCACAGAGCACCCACGTTATCGAGCAGTACTTC	CATSRDSQSTHVIEQYF
NA	TRBV7-3	once	TRBJ2-5	TGTGCCAGCAGTCCCGGGATACAAGAGACCCAGTACTTC	CASSPGIQETQYF
NA	TRBV6-4	few	TRBJ2-1	TGTGCCAGCAGTGACGGGAGCTCCTACAATGAGCAGTTCTTC	CASSDGSSYNEQFF
NA	TRBV20-1	NA	TRBJ2-5	TGCGGACTGAGGGTGGGGGAGACCCAGTACTTC	CGLRVGETQYF
TRBD2	TRBV7-9	NA	TRBJ2-7	TGTGCCAGCAGCCCACCGGTGGGGACTGGGACTAGCGTCTACGAGCAGTACTTC	CASSPPVGTGTSVYEQYF
TRBD1	TRBV2	NA	TRBJ2-3	TGTGCCAGCAGCGAGGGACAGGGTAGTTTTGATACGCAGTATTTT	CASSEGQGSFDTQYF
TRBD1	TRBV6-4	NA	TRBJ2-5	TGTGCCAGAGGGGGCGGGACCCAGTACTTC	CARGGGTQYF
NA	TRBV4-1	NA	TRBJ2-6	TGCGCCAGCAGCCAAATCATTTCCGGGGCCAACGTCCTGACTTTC	CASSQIISGANVLTF
NA	TRBV20-1	NA	TRBJ2-1	TGCAGTGCTAGAGATCTAGCGGAGCAGTTCTTC	CSARDLAEQFF